The present T cell receptor beta chain was sequenced within a study of shared clonotypes between healthy human individuals. Across the study: Those who served as donors were two women and three men between the ages of 18 and 49. Whole-study results and caveats: It was anticipated that sequencing depth would influence how many clonotypes donors shared. Rarefaction exposed incomplete sorted-subset sequencing despite large depth.

A remark on this clone: Its antigen is still unknown.

It was at deep level that the assay was run. Assay used: immunoSEQ multiplex PCR; TCRdb lists only in-frame clones, some missing. The sample records 550,000 to 800,000 clones, less than 95% being singletons. CDR1 SNHLY and CDR2 FYNNEI come from the germline V gene. Trimming cost V 6 bases and J 0 bases; bases outside gene matches: 9. The CDR3 has 16 amino acids. The TCR originated in a man aged 18 to 30 in good health. Some clones in this sample may be carry-over from other donors' samples. The chain joins TRBV2 to TRBJ2-3, with 7 bases identical to TRBD2. The material sequenced was memory CD8+ T cells from PBMCs. The subset is: CD45RO+ cells pooled with CCR7-negative TemRA cells. CDR3 sequence: CASRALLAASTDTQYF. The DNA of the CDR3 is TGTGCCAGCAGAGCCCTCCTAGCGGCCAGCACAGATACGCAGTATTTT.